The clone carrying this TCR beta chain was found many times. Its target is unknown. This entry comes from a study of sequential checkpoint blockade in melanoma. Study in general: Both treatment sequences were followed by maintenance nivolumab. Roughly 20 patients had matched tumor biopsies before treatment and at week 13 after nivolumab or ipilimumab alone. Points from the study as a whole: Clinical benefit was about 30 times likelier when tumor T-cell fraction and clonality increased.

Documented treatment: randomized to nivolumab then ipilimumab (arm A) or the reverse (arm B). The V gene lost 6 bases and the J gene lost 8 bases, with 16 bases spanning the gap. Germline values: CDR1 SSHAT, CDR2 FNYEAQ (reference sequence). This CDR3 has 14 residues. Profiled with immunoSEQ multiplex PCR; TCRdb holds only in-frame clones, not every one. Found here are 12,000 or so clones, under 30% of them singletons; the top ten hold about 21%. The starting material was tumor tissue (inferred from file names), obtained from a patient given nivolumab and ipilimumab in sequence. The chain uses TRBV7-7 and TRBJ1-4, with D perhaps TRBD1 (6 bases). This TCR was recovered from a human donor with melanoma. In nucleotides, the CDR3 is TGTGCCAGCAGTCACAGGGACCTCGGAGAAAAACTGTTTTTT. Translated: CASSHRDLGEKLFF.